Here is one T cell receptor (beta chain) with its context. The data stem from a study of blood T cell repertoires in COVID-19. Study-level information: Sites across the United States, Italy and Spain contributed samples from acute and convalescent COVID-19.

Study processing details: Reference gene primer amplification yielded estimated nucleated cell counts. TCRdb keeps only in-frame clones here, not all; method: immunoSEQ multiplex PCR. V and J calls and clone size are copied from that table; D and trimming were computed from the DNA. The top ten hold approximately 8.1% of the sample, which has approximately 11,000 clones, around 86% seen once. The germline V gene has CDR1 SGHAT and CDR2 FQNNGV. Germline trimming cut 1 base from V and 0 bases from J; bases unmatched to any gene: 4. CDR3 length: 16 amino acids. Sequences were obtained from peripheral blood. The chain joins TRBV11-2 to TRBJ2-3, with TRBD2 matching over 7 bases. This TCR derives from a man between 70 and 80 years old with active COVID-19. The CDR3 DNA reads TGTGCCAGCAGCTTAGGTGGCGGGGGTAGCACAGATACGCAGTATTTT. Translating it yields CASSLGGGGSTDTQYF.